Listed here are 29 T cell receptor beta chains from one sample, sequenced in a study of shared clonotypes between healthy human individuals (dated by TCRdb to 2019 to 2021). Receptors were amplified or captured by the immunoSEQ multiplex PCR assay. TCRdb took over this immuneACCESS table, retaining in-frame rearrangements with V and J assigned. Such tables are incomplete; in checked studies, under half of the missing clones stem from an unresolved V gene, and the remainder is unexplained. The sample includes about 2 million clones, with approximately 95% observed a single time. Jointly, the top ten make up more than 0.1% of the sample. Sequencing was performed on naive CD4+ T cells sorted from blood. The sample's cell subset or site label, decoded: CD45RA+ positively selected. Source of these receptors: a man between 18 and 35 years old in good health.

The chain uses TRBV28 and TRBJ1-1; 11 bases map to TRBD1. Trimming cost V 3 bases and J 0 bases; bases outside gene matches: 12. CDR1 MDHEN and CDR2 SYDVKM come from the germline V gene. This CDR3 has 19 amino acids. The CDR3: CASSFPRGTGGRVNTEAFF. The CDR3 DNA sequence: TGTGCCAGCAGTTTCCCACGCGGGACAGGGGGAAGGGTGAACACTGAAGCTTTCTTT.

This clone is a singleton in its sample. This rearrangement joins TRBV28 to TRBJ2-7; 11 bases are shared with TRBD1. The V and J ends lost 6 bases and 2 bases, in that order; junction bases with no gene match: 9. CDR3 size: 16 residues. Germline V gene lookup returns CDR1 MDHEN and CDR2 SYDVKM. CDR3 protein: CASSLIGTGGPYEQYF. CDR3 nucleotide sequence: TGTGCCAGCAGCTTAATCGGGACAGGGGGACCCTACGAGCAGTACTTC.

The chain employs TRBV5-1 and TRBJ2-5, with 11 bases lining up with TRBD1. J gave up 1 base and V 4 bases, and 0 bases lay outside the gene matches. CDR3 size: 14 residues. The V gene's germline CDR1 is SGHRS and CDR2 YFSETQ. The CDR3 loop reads CASSGTGGQETQYF. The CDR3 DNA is TGCGCCAGCAGCGGGACAGGGGGCCAAGAGACCCAGTACTTC.

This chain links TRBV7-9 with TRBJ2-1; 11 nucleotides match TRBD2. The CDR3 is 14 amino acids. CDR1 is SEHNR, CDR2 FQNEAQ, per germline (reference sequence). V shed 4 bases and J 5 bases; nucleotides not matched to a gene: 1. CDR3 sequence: CASSSGLADNEQFF. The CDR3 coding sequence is TGTGCCAGCAGCTCGGGACTAGCGGACAATGAGCAGTTCTTC.

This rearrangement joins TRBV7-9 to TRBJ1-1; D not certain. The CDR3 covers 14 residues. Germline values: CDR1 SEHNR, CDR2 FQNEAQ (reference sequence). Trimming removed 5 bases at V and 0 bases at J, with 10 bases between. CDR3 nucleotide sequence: TGTGCCAGCAGCCCCCAAGGGTTGAACACTGAAGCTTTCTTT. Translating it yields CASSPQGLNTEAFF.

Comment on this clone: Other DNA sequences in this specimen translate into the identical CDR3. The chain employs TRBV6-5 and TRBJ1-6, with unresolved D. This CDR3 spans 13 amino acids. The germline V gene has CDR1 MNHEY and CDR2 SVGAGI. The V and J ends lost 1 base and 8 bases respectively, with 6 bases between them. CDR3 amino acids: CASSYFPDSPLHF. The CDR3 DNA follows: TGTGCCAGCAGTTACTTTCCGGATTCACCCCTCCACTTT.

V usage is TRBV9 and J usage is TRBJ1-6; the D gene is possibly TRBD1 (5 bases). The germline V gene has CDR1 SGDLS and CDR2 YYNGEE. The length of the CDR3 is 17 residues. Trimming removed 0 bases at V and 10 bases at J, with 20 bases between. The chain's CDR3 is CASSVDPGTYSSSPLHF. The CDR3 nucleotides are TGTGCCAGCAGCGTAGACCCAGGGACCTACTCTTCGTCACCCCTCCACTTT.

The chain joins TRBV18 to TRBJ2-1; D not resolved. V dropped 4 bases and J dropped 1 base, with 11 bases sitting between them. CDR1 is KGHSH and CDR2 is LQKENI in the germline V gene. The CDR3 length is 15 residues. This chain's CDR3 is CASSRFDGSYNEQFF. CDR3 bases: TGTGCCAGCTCACGATTCGACGGGTCCTACAATGAGCAGTTCTTC.

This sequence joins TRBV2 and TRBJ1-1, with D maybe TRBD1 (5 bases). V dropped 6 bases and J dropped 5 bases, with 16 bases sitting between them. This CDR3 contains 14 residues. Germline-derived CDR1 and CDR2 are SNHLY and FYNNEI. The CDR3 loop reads CASREQVVGTEAFF. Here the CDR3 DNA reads TGTGCCAGCAGGGAACAGGTCGTCGGGACTGAAGCTTTCTTT.

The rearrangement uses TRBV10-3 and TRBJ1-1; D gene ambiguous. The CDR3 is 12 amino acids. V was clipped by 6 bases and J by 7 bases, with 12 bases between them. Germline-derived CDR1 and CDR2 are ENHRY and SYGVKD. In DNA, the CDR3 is TGTGCCATCAGATCATCATGGGGTGAAGCTTTCTTT. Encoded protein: CAIRSSWGEAFF.

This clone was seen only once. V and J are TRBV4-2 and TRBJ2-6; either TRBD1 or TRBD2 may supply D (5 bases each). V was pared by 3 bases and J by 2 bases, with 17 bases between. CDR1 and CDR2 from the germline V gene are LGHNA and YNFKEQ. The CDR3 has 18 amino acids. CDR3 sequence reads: CASSHDLGGLTGANVLTF. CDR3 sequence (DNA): TGTGCCAGCAGCCATGATCTTGGGGGTTTAACTGGGGCCAACGTCCTGACTTTC.

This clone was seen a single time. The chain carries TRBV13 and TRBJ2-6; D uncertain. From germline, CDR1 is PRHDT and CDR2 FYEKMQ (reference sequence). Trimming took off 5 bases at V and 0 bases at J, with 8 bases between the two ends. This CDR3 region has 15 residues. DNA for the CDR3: TGTGCCAGCAGCCTCCTTAGCTCTGGGGCCAACGTCCTGACTTTC. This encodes CASSLLSSGANVLTF.

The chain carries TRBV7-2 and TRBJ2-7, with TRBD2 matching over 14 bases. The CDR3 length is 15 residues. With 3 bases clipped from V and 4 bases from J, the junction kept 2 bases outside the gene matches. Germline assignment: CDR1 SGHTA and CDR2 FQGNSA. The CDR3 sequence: CASSFGTSGSYEQYF. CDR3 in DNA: TGTGCCAGCAGCTTCGGGACTAGCGGGAGTTACGAGCAGTACTTC.

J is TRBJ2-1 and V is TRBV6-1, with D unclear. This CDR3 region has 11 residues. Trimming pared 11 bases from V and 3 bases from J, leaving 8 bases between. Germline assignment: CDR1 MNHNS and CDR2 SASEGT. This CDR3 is CAAGLYNEQFF. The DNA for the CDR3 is TGTGCCGCCGGCCTCTACAATGAGCAGTTCTTC.

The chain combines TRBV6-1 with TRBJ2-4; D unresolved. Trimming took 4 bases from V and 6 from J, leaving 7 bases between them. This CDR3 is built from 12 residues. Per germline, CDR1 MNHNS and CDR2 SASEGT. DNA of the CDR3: TGTGCCAGCAGTGGGCTGATAAACATTCAGTACTTC. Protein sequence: CASSGLINIQYF.

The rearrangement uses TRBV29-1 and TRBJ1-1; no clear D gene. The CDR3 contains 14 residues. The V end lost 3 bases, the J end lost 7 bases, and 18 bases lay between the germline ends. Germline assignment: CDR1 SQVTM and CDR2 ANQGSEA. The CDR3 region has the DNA TGCAGCGTTGATCGGACTAGGACTAGTGGTGAAGCTTTCTTT. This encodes CSVDRTRTSGEAFF.

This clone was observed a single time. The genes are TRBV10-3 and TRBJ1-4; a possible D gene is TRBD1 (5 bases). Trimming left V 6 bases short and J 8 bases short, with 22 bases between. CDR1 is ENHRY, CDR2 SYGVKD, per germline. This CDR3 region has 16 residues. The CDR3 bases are TGTGCCATCAGCCAGACAGCCAGGGCAGGTCGGGAAAAACTGTTTTTT. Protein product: CAISQTARAGREKLFF.

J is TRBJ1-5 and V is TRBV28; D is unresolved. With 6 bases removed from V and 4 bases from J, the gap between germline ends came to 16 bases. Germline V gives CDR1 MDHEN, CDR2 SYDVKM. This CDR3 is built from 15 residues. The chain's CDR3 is CASSPASGLNQPQHF. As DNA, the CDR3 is TGTGCCAGCAGCCCAGCTTCGGGCTTGAATCAGCCCCAGCATTTT.

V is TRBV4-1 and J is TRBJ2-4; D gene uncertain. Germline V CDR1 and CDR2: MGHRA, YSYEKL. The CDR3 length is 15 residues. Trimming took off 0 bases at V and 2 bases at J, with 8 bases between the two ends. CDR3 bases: TGCGCCAGCAGCCAAGAAGGTCTCCCCAAAAACATTCAGTACTTC. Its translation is CASSQEGLPKNIQYF.

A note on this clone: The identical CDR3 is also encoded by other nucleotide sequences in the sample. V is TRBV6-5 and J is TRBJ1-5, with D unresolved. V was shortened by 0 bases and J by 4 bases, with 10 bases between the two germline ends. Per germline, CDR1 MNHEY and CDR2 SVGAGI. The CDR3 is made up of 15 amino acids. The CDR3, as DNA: TGTGCCAGCAGTTACTCGGTTTTAGGAAATCAGCCCCAGCATTTT. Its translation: CASSYSVLGNQPQHF.

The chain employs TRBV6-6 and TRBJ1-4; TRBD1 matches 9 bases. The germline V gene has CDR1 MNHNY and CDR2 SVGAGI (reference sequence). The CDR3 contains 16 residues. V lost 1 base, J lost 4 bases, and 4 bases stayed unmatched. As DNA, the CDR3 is TGTGCCAGCAGTTACTGGGACAGGGCGGATAATGAAAAACTGTTTTTT. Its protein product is CASSYWDRADNEKLFF.

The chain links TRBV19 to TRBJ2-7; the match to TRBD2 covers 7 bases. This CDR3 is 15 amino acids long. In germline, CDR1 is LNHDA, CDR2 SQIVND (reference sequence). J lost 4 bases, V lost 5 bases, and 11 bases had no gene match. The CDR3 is CASSLAATSAYEQYF. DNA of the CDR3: TGTGCCAGTAGTCTAGCGGCAACCAGCGCTTACGAGCAGTACTTC. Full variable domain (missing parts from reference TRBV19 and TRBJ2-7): DGGITQSPKYLFRKEGQNVTLSCEQNLNHDAMYWYRQDPGQGLRLIYYSQIVNDFQKGDIAEGYSVSREKKESFPLTVTSAQKNPTAFYLCASSLAATSAYEQYFGPGTRLTVT.

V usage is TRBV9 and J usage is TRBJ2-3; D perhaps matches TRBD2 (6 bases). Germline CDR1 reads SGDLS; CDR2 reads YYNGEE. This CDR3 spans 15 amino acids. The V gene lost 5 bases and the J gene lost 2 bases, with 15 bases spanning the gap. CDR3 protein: CASSPSRGFTDTQYF. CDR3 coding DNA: TGTGCCAGCAGTCCATCGCGGGGATTCACAGATACGCAGTATTTT. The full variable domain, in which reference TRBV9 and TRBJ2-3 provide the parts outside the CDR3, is DSGVTQTPKHLITATGQRVTLRCSPRSGDLSVYWYQQSLDQGLQFLIQYYNGEERAKGNILERFSAQQFPDLHSELNLSSLELGDSALYFCASSPSRGFTDTQYFGPGTRLTVL.

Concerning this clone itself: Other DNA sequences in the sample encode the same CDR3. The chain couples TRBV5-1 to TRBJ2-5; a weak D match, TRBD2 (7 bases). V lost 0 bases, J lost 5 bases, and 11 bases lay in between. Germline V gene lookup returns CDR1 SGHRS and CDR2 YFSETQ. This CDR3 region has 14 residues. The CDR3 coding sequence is TGCGCCAGCAGCTTGGCGGGGGGCGACGAGACCCAGTACTTC. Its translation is CASSLAGGDETQYF.

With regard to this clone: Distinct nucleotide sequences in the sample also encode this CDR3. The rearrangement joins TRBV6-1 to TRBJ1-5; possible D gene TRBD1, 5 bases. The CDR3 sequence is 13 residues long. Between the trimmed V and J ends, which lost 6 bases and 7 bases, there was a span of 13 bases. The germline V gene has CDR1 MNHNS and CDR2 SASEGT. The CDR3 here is CASSVGGGQPQHF. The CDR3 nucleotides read TGTGCCAGCAGCGTGGGGGGAGGCCAGCCCCAGCATTTT.

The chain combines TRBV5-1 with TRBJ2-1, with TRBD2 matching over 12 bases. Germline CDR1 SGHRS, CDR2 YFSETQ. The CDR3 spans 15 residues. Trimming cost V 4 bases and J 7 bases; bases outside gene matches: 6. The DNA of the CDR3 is TGCGCCAGCAGCCATGGACTAGCGGGACAGAATGAGCAGTTCTTC. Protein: CASSHGLAGQNEQFF.

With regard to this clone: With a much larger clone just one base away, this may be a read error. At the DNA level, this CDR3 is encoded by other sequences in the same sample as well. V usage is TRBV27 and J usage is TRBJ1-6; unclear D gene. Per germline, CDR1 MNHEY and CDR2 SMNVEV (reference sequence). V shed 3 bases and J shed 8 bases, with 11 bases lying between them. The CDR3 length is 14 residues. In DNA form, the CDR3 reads TGTGCCAGCAGTTTGCTGGGCGCGGATTCACCCCTCCACTTT. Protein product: CASSLLGADSPLHF.

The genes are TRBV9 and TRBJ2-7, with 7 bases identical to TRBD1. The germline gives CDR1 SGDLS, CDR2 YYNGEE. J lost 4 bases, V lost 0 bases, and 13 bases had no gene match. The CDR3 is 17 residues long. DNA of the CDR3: TGTGCCAGCAGCGTAGACAAGAGGGGGCGAACGGAATACGAGCAGTACTTC. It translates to CASSVDKRGRTEYEQYF.

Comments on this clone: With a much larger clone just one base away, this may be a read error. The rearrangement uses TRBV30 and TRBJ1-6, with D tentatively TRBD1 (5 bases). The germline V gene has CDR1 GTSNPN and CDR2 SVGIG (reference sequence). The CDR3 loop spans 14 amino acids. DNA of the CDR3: TGTGCCTGGAGAGCCACAGGATATAATTCACCCCTCCGCTTT. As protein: CAWRATGYNSPLRF.